One and the same sample provided the 17 T cell receptor beta chains below, sequenced in a study of T cells in narcolepsy. Sequencing was performed with immunoSEQ multiplex PCR; in TCRdb, only in-frame clones are kept and a portion is missing. This table holds about 40,000 clones, 88% found once. The specimen sequenced was CD45RA- memory CD4+ T cells from PBMCs. Receptors originate from a human donor with narcolepsy.

The chain links TRBV19 to TRBJ1-5, with TRBD1 identical over 9 bases. With 6 bases clipped from V and 11 bases from J, the junction kept 8 bases outside the gene matches. CDR3 length equals 13 residues. CDR1 is LNHDA and CDR2 is SQIVND in the germline V gene (reference sequence). The CDR3 DNA reads TGTGCCAGTAGCGGGGGACAGGGTCTGACCCAGCATTTT. Its protein product is CASSGGQGLTQHF.

The rearrangement joins TRBV7-2 to TRBJ2-3; D not resolved. The CDR3 sequence is 13 residues long. Germline V CDR1 and CDR2: SGHTA, FQGNSA. V lost 0 bases and J 4 bases, leaving 5 bases between the germline ends. The CDR3 loop reads CASSLAGPDTQYF. DNA for the CDR3: TGTGCCAGCAGCTTAGCCGGCCCAGATACGCAGTATTTT. Full variable domain (outside the CDR3, taken from reference TRBV7-2 and TRBJ2-3): GAGVSQSPSNKVTEKGKDVELRCDPISGHTALYWYRQSLGQGLEFLIYFQGNSAPDKSGLPSDRFSAERTGGSVSTLTIQRTQQEDSAVYLCASSLAGPDTQYFGPGTRLTVL.

V is TRBV11-2 and J is TRBJ2-1, with D possibly matching TRBD2 (6 bases). V was cut by 0 bases and J by 16 bases, with 13 bases left in between. The length of the CDR3 is 12 residues. CDR1 is SGHAT, CDR2 FQNNGV, per germline. The CDR3 DNA reads as TGTGCCAGCAGCTTAGATCGGGGACTGACCTTCTTC. The encoded protein is CASSLDRGLTFF.

The chain joins TRBV12-5 to TRBJ1-1; 10 positions agree with TRBD1. Losses at the gene ends were 5 bases for V and 4 bases for J; bases not matched to a gene: 22. CDR3 length: 20 residues. CDR1 LGHNT and CDR2 FRNRAP come from the germline V gene. CDR3 nucleotide sequence: TGTGCTAGTGGTCCTGCCGGGGACAGGGGTCTTCTATACAGCGGCACTGAAGCTTTCTTT. It translates to CASGPAGDRGLLYSGTEAFF.

The V gene is TRBV5-1, the J gene TRBJ1-4; D is unresolved. The length of the CDR3 is 14 residues. V was clipped by 3 bases and J by 4 bases, with 10 bases between them. Germline V gives CDR1 SGHRS, CDR2 YFSETQ. The CDR3 DNA is TGCGCCAGCAGCTCAGGACGGAATAATGAAAAACTGTTTTTT. Its translation: CASSSGRNNEKLFF.

V gene TRBV5-8 combines with J gene TRBJ2-7; D is unclear. The CDR3 sequence is 14 residues long. Trimming took off 1 base at V and 0 bases at J, with 8 bases between the two ends. Germline values: CDR1 SGHTS, CDR2 YDEGEE. The CDR3, as DNA: TGTGCCAGCAGCTTGTTAACGATCTCCTACGAGCAGTACTTC. It is translated as CASSLLTISYEQYF.

The chain uses TRBV7-2 and TRBJ2-5, with 8 positions matching TRBD1. The DNA end is more similar to TRBJ2-7, so the J call may be wrong. Germline CDR1 reads SGHTA; CDR2 reads FQGNSA. The CDR3 totals 14 residues. For the CDR3, the DNA is TGTGCCAGCAGCTTGGGTCAGGGGGCGCACGAGCAGTACTTC. Its translation is CASSLGQGAHEQYF.

The chain couples TRBV7-2 to TRBJ2-3; the D is unclear. The V end lost 5 bases, the J end lost 8 bases, and 11 bases lay between the germline ends. The CDR3 length is 12 residues. Per the germline V gene, CDR1 is SGHTA and CDR2 is FQGNSA. The CDR3 sequence is CASSPGSATQYF. In DNA, the CDR3 is TGTGCCAGCAGCCCCGGGTCCGCTACGCAGTATTTT.

This sequence joins TRBV18 and TRBJ1-1, with no clear D. The CDR3 loop spans 14 amino acids. CDR1 and CDR2 from the germline V gene are KGHSH and LQKENI. V dropped 4 bases and J dropped 6 bases, with 15 bases sitting between them. CDR3 loop: CASSQDGRLSEAFF. The CDR3 DNA reads as TGTGCCAGCTCACAGGACGGGAGACTTTCTGAAGCTTTCTTT.

This clone showed up just a few times. The chain has TRBV29-1 and TRBJ2-2, with TRBD2 as a possible D gene (6 bases). This CDR3 has 13 residues. Trimming left V 5 bases short and J 7 bases short, with 14 bases between. Germline V CDR1 and CDR2: SQVTM, ANQGSEA. CDR3 sequence reads: CSVSLASNGELFF. The DNA of the CDR3 is TGCAGCGTTTCGCTAGCGTCGAACGGGGAGCTGTTTTTT.

The chain links TRBV28 to TRBJ2-7; D is uncertain. Trimming took off 11 bases at V and 2 bases at J, with 22 bases between the two ends. CDR3 length: 15 amino acids. CDR1 and CDR2 (germline): MDHEN, SYDVKM. The CDR3 region has the DNA TGTGCCTCCTTAAAGCCATCCAGCTGGGCCTACGAGCAGTACTTC. Translating gives CASLKPSSWAYEQYF.

The chain carries TRBV13 and TRBJ2-7, with D uncertain. Germline CDR1 PRHDT, CDR2 FYEKMQ (reference sequence). The CDR3 covers 12 residues. The V and J ends lost 5 bases and 6 bases respectively, with 11 bases between them. CDR3 sequence reads: CASSETGPEQYF. The CDR3 nucleotides are TGTGCCAGCAGCGAGACCGGTCCCGAGCAGTACTTC.

This chain uses TRBV19 with TRBJ2-1; D ambiguous. V lost 3 bases to trimming and J lost 8 bases, with 14 bases between them. The CDR3 totals 14 residues. Germline CDR1 and CDR2: LNHDA and SQIVND (reference sequence). The chain's CDR3 is CASSIPGSTYEQFF. In DNA, the CDR3 is TGTGCCAGTAGTATCCCCGGCTCCACCTATGAGCAGTTCTTC.

The chain combines TRBV7-9 with TRBJ2-7, with a tentative D call TRBD1 (5 bases). The CDR3 totals 12 residues. Trimming stripped 4 bases from V and 3 bases from J, with 7 bases between. The germline V gene encodes CDR1 SEHNR and CDR2 FQNEAQ (reference sequence). The CDR3 here is CASSSGFYEQYF. The CDR3 coding sequence is TGTGCCAGCAGCTCAGGGTTCTACGAGCAGTACTTC.

J is TRBJ1-3 and V is TRBV4-2; 9 positions match TRBD1. The CDR3 covers 19 residues. The trim removed 3 bases at V and 2 bases at J, leaving 14 bases unmatched. Looked up from germline, CDR1 is LGHNA and CDR2 is YNFKEQ. For the CDR3, the DNA is TGTGCCAGCAGCCAGGCCGGGACAGGGAGATACGCAGCTGGAAACACCATATATTTT. Translating gives CASSQAGTGRYAAGNTIYF.

This clone appeared a single time. The gene calls are TRBV27 and TRBJ2-2; 11 bases map to TRBD2. The germline V gene has CDR1 MNHEY and CDR2 SMNVEV (reference sequence). Trimming at V came to 4 bases and at J to 2 bases, leaving 3 bases not matched to a gene. This CDR3 spans 16 amino acids. This CDR3 reads CASSSGTSGNTGELFF. The CDR3 DNA sequence: TGTGCCAGCAGTTCCGGGACTAGCGGAAACACCGGGGAGCTGTTTTTT.

The J gene is TRBJ1-4, the V gene TRBV14; the D is unclear. CDR1 and CDR2 (germline): SGHDN, FVKESK. V lost 1 base to trimming and J lost 0 bases, with 6 bases between them. The CDR3 contains 15 residues. CDR3 DNA: TGTGCCAGCAGCCAAGTAACGTCAACTAATGAAAAACTGTTTTTT. Encoded protein: CASSQVTSTNEKLFF.